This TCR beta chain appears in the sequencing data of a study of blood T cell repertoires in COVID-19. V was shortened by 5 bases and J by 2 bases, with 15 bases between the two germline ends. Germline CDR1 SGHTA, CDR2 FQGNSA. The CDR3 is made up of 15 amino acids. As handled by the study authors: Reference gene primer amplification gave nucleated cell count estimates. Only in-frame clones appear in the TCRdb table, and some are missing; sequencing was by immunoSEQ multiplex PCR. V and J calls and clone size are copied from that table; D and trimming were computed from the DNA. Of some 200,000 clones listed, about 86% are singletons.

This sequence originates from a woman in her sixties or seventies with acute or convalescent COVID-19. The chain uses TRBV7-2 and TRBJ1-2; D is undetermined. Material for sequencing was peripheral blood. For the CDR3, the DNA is TGTGCCAGCAGCCCGATTCGAGGATCAAACTATGGCTACACCTTC. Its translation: CASSPIRGSNYGYTF.